Detailed here is one T cell receptor beta chain. This sample is part of a study of cytomegalovirus exposure and HLA in healthy donors. On the study more broadly: A data release that came early held 75 million to 85 million unique TCRs from HLA-typed donors. For the roughly 400 genotyped donors, roughly 81% fell within the Caucasian-associated ancestry cluster.

The primer mix had 60 Vbeta and 13 Jbeta primers. TCRdb keeps only in-frame clones here, not all; method: immunoSEQ multiplex PCR. The sample has 90,000 or so clones; 82% are singletons. The CDR3 runs 16 residues. The V and J ends lost 1 base and 5 bases respectively, with 16 bases between them. Germline CDR1 is SEHNR and CDR2 is FQNEAQ (reference sequence). The V and J genes are TRBV7-9 and TRBJ2-3; TRBD2 is a possible D gene (5 bases). Sequencing was carried out using PBMCs. This TCR was sampled from a man aged 30 to 39 in good health and CMV-seropositive. The CDR3 sequence: CASSLGEGGEEDTQYF. In nucleotides, the CDR3 is TGTGCCAGCAGCTTAGGTGAGGGTGGAGAGGAAGATACGCAGTATTTT.